Shown below are 22 T cell receptor beta chains from a single sample sequenced in a study of blood T cell repertoires in COVID-19. This table comes from immunoSEQ multiplex PCR, and its TCRdb copy is limited to in-frame clones, with some not included. Of 100,000 to 150,000 clones listed, around 89% were seen once; the top ten hold approximately 8.1%. Sequenced input: peripheral blood. All receptors derive from a middle-aged man with acute or convalescent COVID-19.

The V and J genes are TRBV7-2 and TRBJ2-3, with TRBD2 as a possible D gene (5 bases). Germline V lookup: CDR1 SGHTA, CDR2 FQGNSA. The CDR3 sequence is 14 residues long. V shed 3 bases and J shed 2 bases, with 9 bases lying between them. CDR3 residues: CASSLPGNTDTQYF. The CDR3 DNA reads as TGTGCCAGCAGCTTGCCGGGAAACACAGATACGCAGTATTTT.

The count of this clone is one. V and J are TRBV24-1 and TRBJ2-3; 9 bases fit TRBD2. J lost 3 bases, V lost 0 bases, and 3 bases had no gene match. The V gene's germline CDR1 is KGHDR and CDR2 SFDVKD. The CDR3 has 16 amino acids. DNA for the CDR3: TGTGCCACCAGTGATTTGGCTAGCGGGAATACAGATACGCAGTATTTT. It translates to CATSDLASGNTDTQYF.

This rearrangement joins TRBV9 to TRBJ1-6, with D tentatively TRBD1 (6 bases). The V end was cut by 2 bases, the J end by 7 bases, with 10 bases between. This CDR3 is built from 14 residues. Looked up from germline, CDR1 is SGDLS and CDR2 is YYNGEE. CDR3 sequence (DNA): TGTGCCAGCAGCGTGGGGCAGGGGAATTCACCCCTCCACTTT. It codes for CASSVGQGNSPLHF.

This clone appeared a single time. The chain has TRBV19 and TRBJ1-5; D might be TRBD1 (6 bases). CDR3 length: 15 residues. Germline CDR1 and CDR2: LNHDA and SQIVND (reference sequence). V dropped 6 bases and J dropped 2 bases, with 14 bases sitting between them. CDR3 residues: CASRGHRGGNQPQHF. The CDR3 DNA follows: TGTGCCAGTAGGGGACATAGGGGAGGCAATCAGCCCCAGCATTTT.

This clone was seen a single time. The J gene is TRBJ2-3, the V gene TRBV19; 8 nucleotides line up with TRBD1. The CDR3 has 17 amino acids. V lost 5 bases, J lost 4 bases, and 14 bases stayed unmatched. Germline V gives CDR1 LNHDA, CDR2 SQIVND (reference sequence). The CDR3 DNA is TGTGCCAGTAGTTCCCCCAGGGGGCGCGAAGGGGCAGATACGCAGTATTTT. Protein: CASSSPRGREGADTQYF.

This chain links TRBV6-5 with TRBJ1-4; TRBD1 matches at 7 bases. The ends lost 5 bases at V and 8 bases at J; junction bases unmatched: 11. Germline CDR1 and CDR2: MNHEY and SVGAGI. The CDR3 is 15 residues long. The CDR3 nucleotides read TGTGCCAGCAGTACCCGGGACAGCTCGAACGAAAAACTGTTTTTT. As protein: CASSTRDSSNEKLFF.

DNA for the CDR3: TGTGCCAGCATCCTCCCGTTACAGGGGCGGGATGAAAAACTGTTTTTT. It is translated as CASILPLQGRDEKLFF. This sequence joins TRBV2 and TRBJ1-4, with 7 nucleotides matching TRBD1. Germline assignment: CDR1 SNHLY and CDR2 FYNNEI. CDR3 size: 16 residues. V dropped 7 bases and J dropped 6; count of bases not matched to a gene: 14.

This chain connects TRBV7-9 to TRBJ1-5, with a tentative D call TRBD1 (5 bases). The CDR3 totals 17 residues. The germline V gene has CDR1 SEHNR and CDR2 FQNEAQ (reference sequence). V gave up 0 bases and J gave up 2 bases, with 14 bases separating them. The CDR3 loop reads CASSLASQGRGNQPQHF. In DNA form, the CDR3 reads TGTGCCAGCAGCTTAGCGAGTCAGGGCCGAGGCAATCAGCCCCAGCATTTT.

The chain uses TRBV5-4 and TRBJ2-2; weak D call: TRBD1 (6 bases). Germline V gene lookup returns CDR1 SGHNT and CDR2 YYREEE (reference sequence). With 3 bases removed from V and 8 bases from J, the gap between germline ends came to 23 bases. The CDR3 sequence is 17 residues long. CDR3 protein: CASSSSRGPSGGGELFF. CDR3 nucleotides: TGTGCCAGCAGCTCCTCCAGGGGACCCTCAGGCGGTGGGGAGCTGTTTTTT.

The V call is TRBV6-5, the J call TRBJ1-2; 8 nucleotides match TRBD1. V shed 0 bases, J shed 4 bases, and the junction held 4 bases outside the gene matches. Per the germline V gene, CDR1 is MNHEY and CDR2 is SVGAGI. The CDR3 sequence is 15 residues long. The CDR3 nucleotides are TGTGCCAGCAGTTACTCCGGACAGGGTATCTATGGCTACACCTTC. It specifies CASSYSGQGIYGYTF.

The chain is built from TRBV6-1 and TRBJ2-2, with D unclear. Germline-derived CDR1 and CDR2 are MNHNS and SASEGT. There are 17 residues in the CDR3. V shed 6 bases and J shed 0 bases, with 17 bases lying between them. The CDR3 bases are TGTGCCAGCAGCGAAACTAAACTTGAAACGAACACCGGGGAGCTGTTTTTT. Amino acids: CASSETKLETNTGELFF.

The rearrangement links TRBV5-1 to TRBJ1-1; D is possibly TRBD1 (6 bases). This CDR3 is 13 amino acids long. V dropped 8 bases and J dropped 0 bases, with 11 bases sitting between them. The germline gives CDR1 SGHRS, CDR2 YFSETQ. The CDR3 is CASQGQVNTEAFF. The CDR3 DNA reads TGCGCCAGTCAGGGACAAGTGAACACTGAAGCTTTCTTT.

This sequence joins TRBV4-1 and TRBJ2-7, with D possibly being TRBD2 (6 bases). The CDR3 has 15 residues. Germline-derived CDR1 and CDR2 are MGHRA and YSYEKL. Trimming cost V 4 bases and J 3 bases, with 16 bases left between them. The CDR3 reads CASSPPGGGGYEQYF. The DNA of the CDR3 is TGCGCCAGCAGCCCCCCTGGGGGAGGAGGCTACGAGCAGTACTTC.

The chain joins TRBV12-5 to TRBJ2-1; 11 bases fit TRBD2. V gave up 5 bases and J gave up 2 bases; unmatched junction bases: 11. The CDR3 is 18 residues long. The germline V gene encodes CDR1 LGHNT and CDR2 FRNRAP. DNA for the CDR3: TGTGCTAGTGGTACCTCGCCGGGACTAGCGGAAGCCTACAATGAGCAGTTCTTC. Its translation is CASGTSPGLAEAYNEQFF.

The V and J genes are TRBV5-1 and TRBJ2-2; TRBD2 aligns across 13 bases. Trimming at V came to 1 base and at J to 8 bases, leaving 5 bases not matched to a gene. The CDR3 consists of 16 residues. Per germline, CDR1 SGHRS and CDR2 YFSETQ. The CDR3 DNA follows: TGCGCCAGCAGCTTGCCGGGACTAGCGGGGACGGGGGAGCTGTTTTTT. Encoded protein: CASSLPGLAGTGELFF.

The chain joins TRBV12-1 to TRBJ2-3; the table assigns TRBD2, which was not confirmed against the DNA. TRBV12-1 is labeled a pseudogene. The CDR3 runs to 21 residues. The chain's CDR3 is CASSLTGVTSGGPNGTDTQYF. CDR3 nucleotide sequence: TGTGCCAGCAGCTTGACAGGGGTGACTAGCGGGGGCCCCAATGGCACAGATACGCAGTATTTT.

The V and J genes are TRBV11-3 and TRBJ2-1; 8 positions match TRBD2. Trimming took 4 bases from V and 12 from J; bases not matched to a gene: 5. The CDR3 consists of 12 residues. Per the germline V gene, CDR1 is SGHNT and CDR2 is YENEEA. The CDR3 region is CASSSSGFGQFF. The DNA for the CDR3 is TGTGCCAGCAGCTCTAGCGGGTTTGGGCAGTTCTTC.

This chain joins TRBV29-1 and TRBJ1-2, with 8 bases that match TRBD1. V was clipped by 7 bases and J by 8 bases; unmatched bases: 6. The V gene's germline CDR1 is SQVTM and CDR2 ANQGSEA. This CDR3 is built from 11 residues. The CDR3, as DNA: TGCAGCGGTGACAGGGGAGACGGCTACACCTTC. This codes for CSGDRGDGYTF.

The chain uses TRBV10-3 and TRBJ1-2; D not resolved. Germline V CDR1 and CDR2: ENHRY, SYGVKD. The CDR3 loop spans 11 amino acids. Trimming shortened V by 1 base and J by 8 bases, and 5 bases separated the two germline ends. CDR3 amino acids: CAISEYSGYTF. In nucleotides, the CDR3 is TGTGCCATCAGTGAGTACAGCGGCTACACCTTC.

The chain employs TRBV19 and TRBJ1-3, with D unresolved. V gave up 10 bases and J gave up 5 bases, with 15 bases separating them. CDR1 is LNHDA, CDR2 SQIVND, per germline (reference sequence). The CDR3 spans 13 residues. CDR3 in DNA: TGTGCCACCTCCGACAATTCGAGAAACACCATATATTTT. This sequence encodes CATSDNSRNTIYF.

This clone was observed a few times. The V call is TRBV9, the J call TRBJ2-7, with 7 bases matching TRBD2. This CDR3 spans 15 amino acids. The J segment lost 4 bases and the V segment lost 4 bases, leaving 11 bases of the junction unmatched. Germline values: CDR1 SGDLS, CDR2 YYNGEE. The CDR3 here is CASSTRAGEAYEQYF. In DNA, the CDR3 is TGTGCCAGCAGCACGCGGGCGGGAGAGGCTTACGAGCAGTACTTC.

In nucleotides, the CDR3 is TGTGCCAGCAGCCTCAGGCGACTAGCGGGAGTAGGCGAGCAGTTCTTC. This gives the protein CASSLRRLAGVGEQFF. The chain combines TRBV3-1 (or the pseudogene TRBV3-2) with TRBJ2-1; the match to TRBD2 covers 12 bases. The CDR3 is 16 amino acids. The V and J ends lost 4 bases and 10 bases, in that order; junction bases with no gene match: 11. The germline gives CDR1 LGHDT, CDR2 YNNKEL (reference sequence).